This T cell receptor beta chain is from a study of T cells in Graves' hyperthyroidism and ophthalmopathy. Study-wide results and caveats: Most thyroid clonotypes expanded above 0.001 appeared in blood too.

RNA transcripts gave rise to amplified TCR beta CDR3 regions. TCR CDR3 underwent first-round RT-PCR with the HTBI primer set. TCRdb analysed the multiplex PCR reads with MiXCR anew, one entry per CDR3 protein. The sample lists around 500,000 distinct CDR3 sequences, about 16% seen once, with approximately 30% in the top ten. Looked up from germline, CDR1 is MDHEN and CDR2 is SYDVKM. The V and J ends lost 4 bases and 0 bases respectively, with 13 bases between them. The length of the CDR3 is 15 residues. The sample holds many counts of this clonotype. Its matching antigen is unknown. Exclusion criteria comprised uncontrolled infection, other autoimmune disease, pregnancy or lactation.

This receptor was obtained from a woman in her thirties with Graves' ophthalmopathy. Sequencing was done on a sample of blood. V gene TRBV28 combines with J gene TRBJ2-7, with a possible D match to TRBD2 (6 bases). The CDR3 nucleotides are TGTGCCAGCAGTTCCCCGGGACTTGTCTCCTACGAGCAGTACTTC. Its protein is CASSSPGLVSYEQYF.